Given below is one T cell receptor (beta chain) in context. Its specific antigen is unknown. No qualities accompany the bases; no much larger clone lies one base away. The CDR3 regions of human TCRbeta chains were subjected to immunosequencing. The paper's processing steps were these. TCRs in the repertoires were compared against a reference library of SARS-CoV-2-specific TCRs that had been generated with the MIRA antigen-specificity platform. Breadth was defined as the fraction of unique TCRs that were SARS-CoV-2-associated, and depth was defined as the fraction of total T cells that were SARS-CoV-2-associated. Using the MIRA data, each spike-specific TCR was mapped to the spike region that the TCR reacts to and placed in a CD4 or CD8 class. Log10-transformed breadth and depth values were compared by one-way ANOVA with Sidak's multiple comparisons tests. In TCRdb, the immuneACCESS table is reduced to in-frame sequences with V and J assigned. These tables do not hold every clone; where another copy was compared, an unresolved V gene accounts for under half, and the others remain unexplained. That table supplies the V and J calls and clone size; D and trimming were determined from the DNA. The sample profile shows fewer than 200,000 clones; 88% of them were found once. The ten largest account for around 4.4% of the sample.

The time point tag for this specimen amounts to: about 28 days (+/-7) after the second vaccine dose. Because spike-specific TCR depth and breadth did not differ between the two schedules, AZD1222 recipients who got a second dose at roughly 4 weeks were pooled with those who got a second dose at roughly 12 weeks. The vaccinee samples were drawn from two UK trials, COV001 and COV002, one of which was a single-blind randomized controlled phase 2/3 trial testing AZD1222 (ChAdOx1 nCoV-19) in healthy adults. For TCRbeta chain sequencing, PBMC samples were collected from trial participants at day 0 and at day 28 after the second dose. The sample originates from a study of T cell responses to AZD1222 COVID-19 vaccine (dated by TCRdb to the early 2020s). With respect to the entire study: TCR sequencing was performed for some 250 trial participants, of whom 207 were given two doses of AZD1222 and approximately 25 were given two doses of MenACWY control vaccine. Trial participants were enrolled by age into subgroups of 18-55, 56-69 and 70-plus years, and about 150, 27 and 61 TCR-sequenced participants, respectively, were included in these subgroups. What the research found in general, with its limitations: Because no samples from the day 14 peak response were available, repertoires could be characterized only after the peak T cell response. In the small 56-69-year group, the increase in depth fell short of significance, most likely because of low power. Conclusions about previously exposed vaccinees were limited because only a handful of AZD1222 recipients were SARS-CoV-2 seropositive at baseline. After two AZD1222 doses, both the breadth and the depth of spike-specific TCRs were significantly higher than at day 0 and than in MenACWY recipients. Most participants were white British and females outnumbered males, and the authors suggested that clonal diversity may have been underestimated. Nearly half of unique spike-specific TCRs reportedly recognized epitopes outside regions mutated in the B.1.351 and B.1.1.7 variants. The whole spike protein was spanned by vaccine-associated CD4 TCRs, and dominant responses were seen in regions 160-218 and 743-854.

The TCR originated in an adult who received the AZD1222 COVID-19 vaccine. Specimen: peripheral blood, collected 28 days after the second AZD1222 dose.

The CDR3 region: CASSAGGGAGYTF. The bases read TGTGCCAGCAGCGCCGGGGGGGGCGCAGGCTACACCTTC. The sequence is built from TRBV9 and TRBJ1-2; TRBD1 is possibly the D segment (6 matching bases). V is cut by 3 bases and J by 8 bases, and the space between the germline ends is 14 bases. As encoded in the germline V gene, CDR1 is SGDLS while CDR2 is YYNGEE. The CDR3 has 13 amino acids, counting the end cysteine and phenylalanine. Just the 39-base CDR3 DNA is kept, in frame starting at base 1.